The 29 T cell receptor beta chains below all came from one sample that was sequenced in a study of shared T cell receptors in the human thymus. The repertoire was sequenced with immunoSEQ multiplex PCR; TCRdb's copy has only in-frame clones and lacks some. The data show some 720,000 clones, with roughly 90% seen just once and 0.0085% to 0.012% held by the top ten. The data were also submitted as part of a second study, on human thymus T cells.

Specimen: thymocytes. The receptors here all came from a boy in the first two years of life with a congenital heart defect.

In DNA, the CDR3 is TGCAGCGCCGGACTAGCGGGAGACTATGAGCAGTTCTTC. This translates into CSAGLAGDYEQFF. The chain uses TRBV29-1 and TRBJ2-1, with 13 nucleotides matching TRBD2. The J segment lost 8 bases and the V segment lost 7 bases, leaving 5 bases of the junction unmatched. This CDR3 spans 13 amino acids. Per the germline V gene, CDR1 is SQVTM and CDR2 is ANQGSEA.

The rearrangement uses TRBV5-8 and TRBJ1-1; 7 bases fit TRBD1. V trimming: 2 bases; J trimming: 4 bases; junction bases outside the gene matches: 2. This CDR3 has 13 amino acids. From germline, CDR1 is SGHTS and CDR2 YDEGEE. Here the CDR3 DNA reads TGTGCCAGCAGCTTAGACAGGGCCACTGAAGCTTTCTTT. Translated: CASSLDRATEAFF.

The chain's CDR3 is CASSIRGPPTNEKLFF. The CDR3 DNA is TGTGCCAGCAGTATTAGAGGCCCACCAACTAATGAAAAACTGTTTTTT. The chain links TRBV28 to TRBJ1-4, with D unclear. V was clipped by 5 bases and J by 0 bases, with 13 bases between them. Germline CDR1 reads MDHEN; CDR2 reads SYDVKM. The CDR3 covers 16 residues. Using reference TRBV28 and TRBJ1-4 for the parts outside the CDR3, the full variable domain is DVKVTQSSRYLVKRTGEKVFLECVQDMDHENMFWYRQDPGLGLRLIYFSYDVKMKEKGDIPEGYSVSREKKERFSLILESASTNQTSMYLCASSIRGPPTNEKLFFGSGTQLSVL.

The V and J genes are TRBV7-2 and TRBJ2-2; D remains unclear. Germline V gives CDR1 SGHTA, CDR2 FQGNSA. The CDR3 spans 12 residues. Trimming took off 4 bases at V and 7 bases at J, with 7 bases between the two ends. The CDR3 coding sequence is TGTGCCAGCAGCTCTGAGGTCGGGGAGCTGTTTTTT. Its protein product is CASSSEVGELFF.

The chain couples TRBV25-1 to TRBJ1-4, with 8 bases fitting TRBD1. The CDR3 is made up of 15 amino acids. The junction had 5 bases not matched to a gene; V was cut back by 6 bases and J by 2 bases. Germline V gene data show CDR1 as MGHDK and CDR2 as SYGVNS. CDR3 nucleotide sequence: TGTGCCAGCAGCCCCAGGGGGCACACTAATGAAAAACTGTTTTTT. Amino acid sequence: CASSPRGHTNEKLFF.

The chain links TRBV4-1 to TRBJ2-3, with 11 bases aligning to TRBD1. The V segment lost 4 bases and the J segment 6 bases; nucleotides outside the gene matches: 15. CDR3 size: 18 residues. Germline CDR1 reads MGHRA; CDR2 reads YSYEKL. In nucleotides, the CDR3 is TGCGCCAGCAGCCGAAAAGGTTGGGGGACAGGGGGACCGGATACGCAGTATTTT. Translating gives CASSRKGWGTGGPDTQYF.

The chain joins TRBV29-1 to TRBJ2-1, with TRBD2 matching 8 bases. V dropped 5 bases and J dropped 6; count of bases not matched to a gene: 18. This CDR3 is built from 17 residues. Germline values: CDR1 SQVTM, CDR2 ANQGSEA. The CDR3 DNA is TGCAGCGTTCCCGCACCTCGTAGCGGGAAATATGGCAATGAGCAGTTCTTC. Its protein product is CSVPAPRSGKYGNEQFF.

CDR3 in DNA: TGTGCCAGTAGAGGACAGGGAACTTCCGAGCAGTACTTC. Translation: CASRGQGTSEQYF. The rearrangement joins TRBV19 to TRBJ2-7, with 8 bases fitting TRBD1. V dropped 6 bases and J dropped 6; count of bases not matched to a gene: 7. This CDR3 contains 13 residues. Germline V CDR1 and CDR2: LNHDA, SQIVND (reference sequence).

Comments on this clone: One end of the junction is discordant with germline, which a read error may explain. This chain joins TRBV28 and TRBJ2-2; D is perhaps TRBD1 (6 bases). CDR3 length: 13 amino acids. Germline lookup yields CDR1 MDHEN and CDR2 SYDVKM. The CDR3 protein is CAGSVTGGGELFF. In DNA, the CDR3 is TGTGCCGGCAGTGTGACAGGAGGCGGGGAGCTGTTTTTT.

The CDR3 is CASSQERGPTYEQYF. CDR3 coding DNA: TGTGCCAGCAGCCAAGAGCGGGGACCTACCTACGAGCAGTACTTC. This chain connects TRBV14 to TRBJ2-7, with D perhaps matching TRBD2 (6 bases). V dropped 0 bases and J dropped 2 bases, with 11 bases sitting between them. The CDR3 covers 15 residues. Germline CDR1 SGHDN, CDR2 FVKESK.

For the CDR3, the DNA is TGCGCCAGCAGCCAAGAAAAAAGGGACAGAAACACCGGGGAGCTGTTTTTT. It encodes CASSQEKRDRNTGELFF. This sequence joins TRBV4-3 and TRBJ2-2; 7 bases align to TRBD1. CDR1 LGHNA and CDR2 YSLEER come from the germline V gene. The V and J ends lost 0 bases and 2 bases, in that order; junction bases with no gene match: 6. The CDR3 is 17 amino acids.

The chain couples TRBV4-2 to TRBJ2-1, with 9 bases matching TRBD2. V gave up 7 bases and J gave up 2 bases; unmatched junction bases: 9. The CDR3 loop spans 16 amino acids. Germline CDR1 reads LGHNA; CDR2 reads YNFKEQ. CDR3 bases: TGTGCCAGCACCCCGCTCCTAGCGGGAACCTACAATGAGCAGTTCTTC. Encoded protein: CASTPLLAGTYNEQFF.

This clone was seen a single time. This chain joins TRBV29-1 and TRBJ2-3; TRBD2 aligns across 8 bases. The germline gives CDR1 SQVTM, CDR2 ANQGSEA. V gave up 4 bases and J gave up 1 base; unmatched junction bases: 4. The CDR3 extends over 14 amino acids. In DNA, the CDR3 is TGCAGCGTTGCACGAGCGGGGGGCACAGATACGCAGTATTTT. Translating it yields CSVARAGGTDTQYF.

The CDR3, as DNA: TGTGCCAGCAGTGAGTGTAGGACAGGGAACGAGCAGTACTTC. Its translation: CASSECRTGNEQYF. The V gene is TRBV2, the J gene TRBJ2-7; 8 bases are a match to TRBD1. The V gene's germline CDR1 is SNHLY and CDR2 FYNNEI. CDR3 length equals 14 residues. J lost 5 bases, V lost 3 bases, and 6 bases had no gene match.

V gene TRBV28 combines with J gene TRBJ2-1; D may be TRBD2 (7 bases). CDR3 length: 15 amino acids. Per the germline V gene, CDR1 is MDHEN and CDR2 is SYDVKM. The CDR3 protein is CDDGPAGEGYNEQFF. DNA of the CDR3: TGTGACGACGGGCCCGCAGGGGAGGGATACAATGAGCAGTTCTTC.

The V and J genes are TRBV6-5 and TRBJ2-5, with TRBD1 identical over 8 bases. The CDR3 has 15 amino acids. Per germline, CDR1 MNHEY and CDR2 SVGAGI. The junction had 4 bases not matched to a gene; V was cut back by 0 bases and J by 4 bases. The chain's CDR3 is CASSYSGQGAETQYF. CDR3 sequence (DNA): TGTGCCAGCAGTTACTCCGGGCAGGGGGCAGAGACCCAGTACTTC.

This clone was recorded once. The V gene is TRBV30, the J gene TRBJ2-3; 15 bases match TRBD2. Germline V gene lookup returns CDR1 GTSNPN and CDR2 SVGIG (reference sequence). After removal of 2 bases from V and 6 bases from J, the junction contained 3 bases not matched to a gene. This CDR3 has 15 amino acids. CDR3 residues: CAWSSGTSGRDTQYF. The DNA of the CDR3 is TGTGCCTGGAGTTCAGGGACTAGCGGGAGGGATACGCAGTATTTT.

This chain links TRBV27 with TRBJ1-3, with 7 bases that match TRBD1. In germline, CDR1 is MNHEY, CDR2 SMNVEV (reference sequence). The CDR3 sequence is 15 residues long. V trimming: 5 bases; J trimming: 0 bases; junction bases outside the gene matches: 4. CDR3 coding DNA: TGTGCCAGCAGTCTGACAGGGAACTCTGGAAACACCATATATTTT. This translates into CASSLTGNSGNTIYF.

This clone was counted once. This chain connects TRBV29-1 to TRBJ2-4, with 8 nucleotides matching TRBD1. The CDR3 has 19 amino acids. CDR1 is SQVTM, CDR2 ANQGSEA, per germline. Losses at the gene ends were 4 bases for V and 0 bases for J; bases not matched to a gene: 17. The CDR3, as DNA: TGCAGCGTTGGCCCCTTACCCTCAGGGGGCGGAATAGCCAAAAACATTCAGTACTTC. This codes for CSVGPLPSGGGIAKNIQYF.

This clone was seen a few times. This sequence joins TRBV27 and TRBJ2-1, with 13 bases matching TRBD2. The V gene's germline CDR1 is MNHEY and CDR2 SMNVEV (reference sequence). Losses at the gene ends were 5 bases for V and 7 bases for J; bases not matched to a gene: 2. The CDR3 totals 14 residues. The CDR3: CASSRTSGRNEQFF. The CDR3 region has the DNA TGTGCCAGCAGTCGGACTAGCGGGAGAAATGAGCAGTTCTTC.

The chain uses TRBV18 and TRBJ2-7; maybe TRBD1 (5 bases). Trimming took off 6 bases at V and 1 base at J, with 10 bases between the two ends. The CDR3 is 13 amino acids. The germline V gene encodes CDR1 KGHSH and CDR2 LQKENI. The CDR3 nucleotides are TGTGCCAGCTCCCAAGACAGTTCCTACGAGCAGTACTTC. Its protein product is CASSQDSSYEQYF. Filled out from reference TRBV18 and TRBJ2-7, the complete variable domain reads NAGVMQNPRHLVRRRGQEARLRCSPMKGHSHVYWYRQLPEEGLKFMVYLQKENIIDESGMPKERFSAEFPKEGPSILRIQQVVRGDSAAYFCASSQDSSYEQYFGPGTRLTVT.

CDR3 in amino acids: CASKQGEIGELFF. The CDR3 nucleotides are TGTGCCAGCAAGCAGGGGGAAATCGGGGAGCTGTTTTTT. This chain joins TRBV28 and TRBJ2-2, with TRBD1 matching 7 bases. The CDR3 loop spans 13 amino acids. Germline values: CDR1 MDHEN, CDR2 SYDVKM. Trimming cost V 7 bases and J 7 bases; bases outside gene matches: 6. Based on the CDR3 plus reference TRBV28 and TRBJ2-2, the full variable domain is DVKVTQSSRYLVKRTGEKVFLECVQDMDHENMFWYRQDPGLGLRLIYFSYDVKMKEKGDIPEGYSVSREKKERFSLILESASTNQTSMYLCASKQGEIGELFFGEGSRLTVL.

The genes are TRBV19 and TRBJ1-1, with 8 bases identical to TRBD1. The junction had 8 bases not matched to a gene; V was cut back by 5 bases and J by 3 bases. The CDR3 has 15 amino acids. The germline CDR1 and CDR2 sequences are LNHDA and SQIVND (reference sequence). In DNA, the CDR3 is TGTGCCAGTAGTCTCCAGGACAGGGAAGACACTGAAGCTTTCTTT. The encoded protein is CASSLQDREDTEAFF.

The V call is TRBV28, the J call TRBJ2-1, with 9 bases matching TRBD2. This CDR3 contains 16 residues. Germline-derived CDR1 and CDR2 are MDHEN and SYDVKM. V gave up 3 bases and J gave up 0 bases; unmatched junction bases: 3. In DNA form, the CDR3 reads TGTGCCAGCAGTTTTAAGCGGGAGGACTCCTACAATGAGCAGTTCTTC. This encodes CASSFKREDSYNEQFF.

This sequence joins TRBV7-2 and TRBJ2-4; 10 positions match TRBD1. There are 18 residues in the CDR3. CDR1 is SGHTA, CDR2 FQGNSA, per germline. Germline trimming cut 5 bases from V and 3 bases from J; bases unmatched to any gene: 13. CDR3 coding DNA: TGTGCCAGCAGCAGCCACAGACAGGGGGCTGGTATCAAAAACATTCAGTACTTC. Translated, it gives CASSSHRQGAGIKNIQYF.

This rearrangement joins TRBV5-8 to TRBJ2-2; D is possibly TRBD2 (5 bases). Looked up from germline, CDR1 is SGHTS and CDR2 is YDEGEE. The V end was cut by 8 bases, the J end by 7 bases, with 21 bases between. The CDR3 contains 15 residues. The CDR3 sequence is CASPGRERQLGELFF. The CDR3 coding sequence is TGTGCCAGTCCCGGGCGCGAGCGGCAACTCGGGGAGCTGTTTTTT.

The CDR3 region has the DNA TGTGCCAGCAGCTCGACTAGCGGGACCCAAGAGACCCAGTACTTC. This sequence encodes CASSSTSGTQETQYF. V gene TRBV13 combines with J gene TRBJ2-5, with 11 bases identical to TRBD2. From germline, CDR1 is PRHDT and CDR2 FYEKMQ (reference sequence). The CDR3 is 15 residues long. V lost 4 bases and J lost 1; bases outside the gene matches: 2.

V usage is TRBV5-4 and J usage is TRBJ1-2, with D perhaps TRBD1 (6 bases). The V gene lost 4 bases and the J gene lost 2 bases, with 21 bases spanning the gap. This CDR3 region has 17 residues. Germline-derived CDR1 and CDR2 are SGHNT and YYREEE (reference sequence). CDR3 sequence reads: CASSPSRQVKGNYGYTF. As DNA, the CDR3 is TGTGCCAGCAGCCCATCCCGACAGGTCAAAGGAAACTATGGCTACACCTTC.

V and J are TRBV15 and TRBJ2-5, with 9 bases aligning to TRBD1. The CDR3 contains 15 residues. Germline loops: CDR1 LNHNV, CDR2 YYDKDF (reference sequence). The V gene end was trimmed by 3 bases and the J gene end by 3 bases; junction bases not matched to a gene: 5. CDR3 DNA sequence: TGTGCCACCAGCAGGGAAACAGGGGGCAAAGAGACCCAGTACTTC. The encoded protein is CATSRETGGKETQYF.